This T cell receptor beta chain came from a study of shared clonotypes between healthy human individuals. The assay was carried out at the deep level. Libraries were prepared by immunoSEQ multiplex PCR; TCRdb keeps only in-frame clonotypes and omits some of them. The table lists some 1.5 million clones, approximately 98% of them singletons. Germline loops: CDR1 WNHNN, CDR2 SYGVQD (reference sequence). With V trimmed by 0 bases and J by 10 bases, 6 bases remained unmatched. The CDR3 extends over 14 amino acids. This clonotype was obtained from a man aged 25-40 years in good health. V and J are TRBV10-1 and TRBJ2-1; 7 bases are shared with TRBD1. Material: naive CD4+ T cells sorted from blood. Subset: CD45RA+ positively selected. Here the CDR3 reads CASSESSVTGEQFF. CDR3 bases: TGCGCCAGCAGTGAGTCGTCCGTGACAGGGGAGCAGTTCTTC.